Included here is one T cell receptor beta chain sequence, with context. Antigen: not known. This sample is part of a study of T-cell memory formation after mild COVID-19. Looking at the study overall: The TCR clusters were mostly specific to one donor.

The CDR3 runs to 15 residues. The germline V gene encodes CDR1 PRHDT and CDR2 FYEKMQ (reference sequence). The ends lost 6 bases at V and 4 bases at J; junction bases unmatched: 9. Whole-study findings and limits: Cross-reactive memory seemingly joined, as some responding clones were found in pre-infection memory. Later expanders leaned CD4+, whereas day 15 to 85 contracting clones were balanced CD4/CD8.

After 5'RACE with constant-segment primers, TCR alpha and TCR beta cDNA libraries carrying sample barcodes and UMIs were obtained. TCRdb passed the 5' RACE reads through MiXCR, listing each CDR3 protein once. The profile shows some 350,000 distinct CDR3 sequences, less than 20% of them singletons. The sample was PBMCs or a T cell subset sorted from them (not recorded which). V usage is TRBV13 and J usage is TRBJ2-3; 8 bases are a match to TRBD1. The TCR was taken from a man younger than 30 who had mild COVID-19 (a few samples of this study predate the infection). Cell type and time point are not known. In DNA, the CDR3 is TGTGCCAGCAGTCGACAGGGGCGAGGCCCAGATACGCAGTATTTT. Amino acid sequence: CASSRQGRGPDTQYF.